Each of the 15 T cell receptor beta chains below was sequenced from the same sample in a study of OX40 agonist ivuxolimab in advanced cancers. Measured with immunoSEQ multiplex PCR; TCRdb has only the in-frame clones, and not every one. The sample shows around 62,000 clones, about nine tenths of them seen only once. The source was CD4+ or CD8+ T cells sorted from blood, collected in a trial of the OX40 agonist ivuxolimab. These receptors all come from an adult with an advanced solid tumor such as melanoma, head and neck, liver or kidney cancer.

The V and J genes are TRBV4-1 and TRBJ2-1; D is unclear. There are 16 residues in the CDR3. Germline V gene lookup returns CDR1 MGHRA and CDR2 YSYEKL. Trimming pared 1 base from V and 0 bases from J, leaving 10 bases between. CDR3 in amino acids: CASSQGVLSSYNEQFF. Here the CDR3 DNA reads TGCGCCAGCAGCCAAGGAGTTTTGAGCTCCTACAATGAGCAGTTCTTC.

The chain joins TRBV4-1 to TRBJ2-1; D gene ambiguous. Germline CDR1 and CDR2: MGHRA and YSYEKL. The V gene lost 1 base and the J gene lost 7 bases, with 14 bases spanning the gap. CDR3 length: 15 amino acids. In nucleotides, the CDR3 is TGCGCCAGCAGCCAAGTTGCTCTAGGTTTGAATGAGCAGTTCTTC. Its protein is CASSQVALGLNEQFF.

In this sample, this clone turned up a few times. The V gene is TRBV28, the J gene TRBJ1-5, with unresolved D. Germline-derived CDR1 and CDR2 are MDHEN and SYDVKM. CDR3 length: 13 amino acids. The V and J ends lost 3 bases and 4 bases respectively, with 7 bases between them. CDR3 residues: CASSLLENQPQHF. The CDR3 coding sequence is TGTGCCAGCAGTTTGTTGGAGAATCAGCCCCAGCATTTT.

V is TRBV6-5 and J is TRBJ2-1; TRBD2 is a possible D gene (6 bases). The CDR3 spans 15 residues. Germline V lookup: CDR1 MNHEY, CDR2 SVGAGI. V lost 1 base to trimming and J lost 5 bases, with 12 bases between them. The CDR3 sequence: CASSYWDGSHNEQFF. The CDR3 bases are TGTGCCAGCAGTTACTGGGACGGGAGCCACAATGAGCAGTTCTTC.

The table lists this clone with a count of one. The V gene is TRBV5-4, the J gene TRBJ2-1, with 7 bases aligning to TRBD2. The CDR3 spans 14 residues. Trimming took 4 bases from V and 0 from J; bases not matched to a gene: 1. The V gene's germline CDR1 is SGHNT and CDR2 YYREEE (reference sequence). The CDR3 is CASSRTSSYNEQFF. The CDR3 nucleotides are TGTGCCAGCAGCAGGACTAGCTCCTACAATGAGCAGTTCTTC.

A single count supports this clone. The rearrangement links TRBV11-1 to TRBJ1-4; D remains ambiguous. CDR3 length: 15 amino acids. CDR1 SGHAT and CDR2 FQDESV come from the germline V gene (reference sequence). V was shortened by 5 bases and J by 4 bases, with 14 bases between the two germline ends. Here the CDR3 DNA reads TGTGCCAGCAGCGAAGGAGCGGGAGTTAATGAAAAACTGTTTTTT. Amino acid sequence: CASSEGAGVNEKLFF. The variable domain in full, with the rest retrieved from reference TRBV11-1 and TRBJ1-4, is EAEVAQSPRYKITEKSQAVAFWCDPISGHATLYWYRQILGQGPELLVQFQDESVVDDSQLPKDRFSAERLKGVDSTLKIQPAELGDSAMYLCASSEGAGVNEKLFFGSGTQLSVL.

J is TRBJ2-2 and V is TRBV6-1; 14 bases fit TRBD2. Looked up from germline, CDR1 is MNHNS and CDR2 is SASEGT. The V segment lost 2 bases and the J segment 1 base; nucleotides outside the gene matches: 6. The CDR3 totals 19 residues. The CDR3 sequence is CASSELGTSGSGNTGELFF. The CDR3 region has the DNA TGTGCCAGCAGTGAACTTGGGACTAGCGGGAGCGGGAACACCGGGGAGCTGTTTTTT.

The chain joins TRBV19 to TRBJ1-1, with a possible D match to TRBD1 (5 bases). V lost 9 bases and J lost 0, with 11 bases in between. CDR3 size: 13 residues. Germline lookup yields CDR1 LNHDA and CDR2 SQIVND (reference sequence). The CDR3, as DNA: TGTGCCAGCGGGGGGTCCATGAACACTGAAGCTTTCTTT. It specifies CASGGSMNTEAFF.

This clone was counted a few times. CDR3 DNA sequence: TGTGCCAGCAGCTCCCCCGGGACAGATTACGAGCAGTACTTC. This codes for CASSSPGTDYEQYF. The V and J genes are TRBV5-6 and TRBJ2-7, with TRBD1 identical over 7 bases. Germline V gives CDR1 SGHDT, CDR2 YYEEEE. The V gene end was trimmed by 3 bases and the J gene end by 4 bases; junction bases not matched to a gene: 7. The CDR3 has 14 amino acids.

This clone occurred once. This chain connects TRBV13 to TRBJ2-5, with no clear D. CDR1 and CDR2 from the germline V gene are PRHDT and FYEKMQ (reference sequence). This CDR3 has 13 amino acids. V shed 5 bases and J shed 5 bases, with 12 bases lying between them. CDR3 sequence: CASSSRGDETQYF. The CDR3, as DNA: TGTGCCAGCAGCAGCCGAGGAGATGAGACCCAGTACTTC.

The chain recombines TRBV19 with TRBJ1-4; the match to TRBD1 covers 10 bases. The CDR3 has 15 residues. Germline loops: CDR1 LNHDA, CDR2 SQIVND (reference sequence). J gave up 4 bases and V 6 bases, and 5 bases lay outside the gene matches. The CDR3 DNA sequence: TGTGCCAGTAGGATGACAGGGGGCATTAATGAAAAACTGTTTTTT. This encodes CASRMTGGINEKLFF.

V and J are TRBV7-9 and TRBJ1-2; possible D gene TRBD1, 5 bases. The CDR3 extends over 12 amino acids. The V end lost 0 bases, the J end lost 12 bases, and 11 bases lay between the germline ends. Germline CDR1 is SEHNR and CDR2 is FQNEAQ (reference sequence). DNA for the CDR3: TGTGCCAGCAGCTTAGCGGTGGGGGTAAACACCTTC. Protein product: CASSLAVGVNTF.

The rearrangement joins TRBV4-2 to TRBJ1-2; 10 nucleotides agree with TRBD1. CDR3 length: 17 residues. In germline, CDR1 is LGHNA, CDR2 YNFKEQ. J was trimmed by 3 bases and V by 5 bases; bases with no gene match: 12. The CDR3 DNA follows: TGTGCCAGCAGCTTAAGGGGGACAGGGGATATGTACTATGGCTACACCTTC. It yields the protein CASSLRGTGDMYYGYTF.

This clone was observed a handful of times. The chain carries TRBV10-2 and TRBJ1-5, with a possible D match to TRBD1 (5 bases). The CDR3 is 14 amino acids. From germline, CDR1 is WSHSY and CDR2 SAAADI. The V gene lost 4 bases and the J gene lost 6 bases, with 13 bases spanning the gap. CDR3 coding DNA: TGCGCCAGCAGTGCAAAGGTCGGGGCTCAGCCCCAGCATTTT. It translates to CASSAKVGAQPQHF.

The chain couples TRBV5-6 to TRBJ2-1; no clear D. The CDR3 has 12 amino acids. CDR1 SGHDT and CDR2 YYEEEE come from the germline V gene. V shed 0 bases and J shed 9 bases, with 7 bases lying between them. For the CDR3, the DNA is TGTGCCAGCAGCTTGGTAGATCGTGAGCAGTTCTTC. Translating gives CASSLVDREQFF.